This section outlines one T cell receptor beta chain sequence together with its context. The data belong to a study of blood T cell repertoires in COVID-19. The wider study: Samples came from the United States, Italy and Spain, spanning acute and convalescent COVID-19.

The CDR3 contains 16 residues. V gave up 3 bases and J gave up 2 bases, with 15 bases separating them. Germline V gene lookup returns CDR1 SGDLS and CDR2 YYNGEE. Cohort assignment relied on participant-reported clinical history. Cohort 3 recovered donors had two negative PCRs, clearance, or symptom resolution. Original methodology: Nucleated cell counts were estimated from reference gene primer amplification. The method was immunoSEQ multiplex PCR; TCRdb's version includes in-frame clones alone and lacks a portion of them. The V and J calls and the clone size are those of that table, but D and trimming were determined from the DNA. The sample yields around 250,000 clones, 85% to 90% seen once.

The clonotype comes from a man aged 18 to 29 who had recovered from COVID-19. Sequencing was done on a sample of PBMCs or T cells enriched from blood (not recorded which). This chain links TRBV9 with TRBJ2-1, with D maybe TRBD2 (5 bases). The CDR3 DNA follows: TGTGCCAGCAGCGCTAGTGTTTTAGCGACCTACAATGAGCAGTTCTTC. It encodes CASSASVLATYNEQFF.